Below are 31 T cell receptor beta chains sequenced from a single sample in a study of vaccination and CD4 T cells after COVID-19. Specified treatment: 10-day PBMC culture with coronavirus spike peptide pools or control peptides (ViraFEST assay). These receptors' antigens are unknown. Cultured CD4+ T cell DNA underwent sequencing with the Oncomine TCR Beta short-read assay. TCRdb re-analysed the PCR reads in MiXCR, keeping a single row per CDR3 protein. The table lists approximately 12,000 distinct CDR3 sequences, roughly 53% of them singletons, with 28% in the top ten. Sample: CD4+ T cells from blood, cultured in vitro. All receptors derive from a human donor who had recovered from COVID-19.

The chain couples TRBV25-1 to TRBJ2-2, with a tentative D call TRBD2 (5 bases). Germline CDR1 is MGHDK and CDR2 is SYGVNS. The CDR3 has 12 amino acids. With 7 bases removed from V and 7 bases from J, the gap between germline ends came to 10 bases. The CDR3 sequence is CASTLGLGELFF. The DNA for the CDR3 is TGTGCCAGCACCTTAGGACTCGGGGAGCTGTTTTTT.

This clonotype was observed a few times. CDR3 protein: CASSPPDRGNQPQHF. CDR3 bases: TGTGCCAGCAGTCCCCCCGACAGGGGCAATCAGCCCCAGCATTTT. The chain is built from TRBV28 and TRBJ1-5; TRBD1 agrees at 7 bases. CDR3 length: 15 amino acids. Trimming cost V 5 bases and J 2 bases; bases outside gene matches: 6. CDR1 and CDR2 (germline): MDHEN, SYDVKM.

A note on this clonotype: A junction boundary mismatches the germline segment, possibly from a read error. V and J are TRBV7-2 and TRBJ2-5; 10 positions agree with TRBD1. Germline CDR1 reads SGHTA; CDR2 reads FQGNSA. The CDR3 is made up of 14 amino acids. DNA for the CDR3: TGTGCCAGCAGCTTGACAGGGGGCCAAGGGACCCAGTACTTC. It encodes CASSLTGGQGTQYF. Full variable domain (rest looked up from reference TRBV7-2 and TRBJ2-5): GAGVSQSPSNKVTEKGKDVELRCDPISGHTALYWYRQSLGQGLEFLIYFQGNSAPDKSGLPSDRFSAERTGGSVSTLTIQRTQQEDSAVYLCASSLTGGQGTQYFGPGTRLLVL.

This chain connects TRBV6-1 to TRBJ1-1; D call uncertain. CDR1 is MNHNS and CDR2 is SASEGT in the germline V gene. The CDR3 runs to 12 residues. V lost 7 bases and J 4 bases, leaving 10 bases between the germline ends. The DNA for the CDR3 is TGTGCCAGCACTTGGGTGGGCACTGAAGCTTTCTTT. Translation: CASTWVGTEAFF.

This clonotype qualifies as large (0.1 to 1%). The chain has TRBV7-9 and TRBJ2-3; D possibly corresponds to TRBD2 (6 bases). Germline CDR1 and CDR2: SEHNR and FQNEAQ (reference sequence). Between the trimmed V and J ends, which lost 5 bases and 2 bases, there was a span of 14 bases. The CDR3 has 15 residues. The CDR3 loop is CASSDIGRNTDTQYF. The CDR3 DNA is TGTGCCAGCAGCGATATCGGGAGAAACACAGATACGCAGTATTTT.

The chain joins TRBV27 to TRBJ1-4; 8 nucleotides agree with TRBD1. J lost 6 bases, V lost 6 bases, and 3 bases had no gene match. This CDR3 has 13 residues. Germline V gene sequence: CDR1 MNHEY, CDR2 SMNVEV (reference sequence). The CDR3 DNA reads as TGTGCCAGCAGCTGGACAGGGCATGAAAAACTGTTTTTT. Translating it yields CASSWTGHEKLFF.

This clonotype was seen a handful of times. V and J are TRBV6-1 and TRBJ2-1, with 8 bases aligning to TRBD2. The germline V gene encodes CDR1 MNHNS and CDR2 SASEGT. The CDR3 has 15 amino acids. After removal of 6 bases from V and 7 bases from J, the junction contained 11 bases not matched to a gene. This chain's CDR3 is CASSPLAEPGNEQFF. The CDR3 region has the DNA TGTGCCAGCAGCCCACTAGCGGAACCGGGTAATGAGCAGTTCTTC.

About this clonotype itself: The junction shows a germline mismatch at one end, possibly a read error. This chain uses TRBV5-8 with TRBJ2-1; 8 nucleotides agree with TRBD1. There are 12 residues in the CDR3. Germline-derived CDR1 and CDR2 are SGHTS and YDEGEE. This chain's CDR3 is CASSLIADREIF. For the CDR3, the DNA is TGTGCCAGCAGCTTGATAGCGGACAGGGAGATCTTC.

This rearrangement joins TRBV7-3 to TRBJ2-5; the D gene is possibly TRBD2 (6 bases). V was cut by 5 bases and J by 2 bases, with 18 bases left in between. The CDR3 is 16 residues long. CDR1 and CDR2 from the germline V gene are SGHTA and FQGTGA. CDR3 sequence reads: CASSPQGPGVQETQYF. DNA for the CDR3: TGTGCCAGCAGCCCCCAGGGTCCGGGGGTTCAAGAGACCCAGTACTTC.

This clonotype was detected a few times. The chain links TRBV6-4 to TRBJ1-5, with TRBD1 matching 10 bases. From germline, CDR1 is MRHNA and CDR2 SNTAGT. The V gene end was trimmed by 5 bases and the J gene end by 0 bases; junction bases not matched to a gene: 7. The CDR3 sequence is 17 residues long. CDR3 loop: CASSRGTGANSNQPQHF. Here the CDR3 DNA reads TGTGCCAGCAGTAGAGGGACAGGGGCCAATAGCAATCAGCCCCAGCATTTT.

The chain is built from TRBV28 and TRBJ1-5; the match to TRBD1 covers 9 bases. Unmatched junction bases numbered 6, after V lost 4 bases and J lost 5 bases. This CDR3 region has 15 residues. The germline V gene has CDR1 MDHEN and CDR2 SYDVKM. The CDR3 loop is CASSSRDREDQPQHF. CDR3 nucleotides: TGTGCCAGCAGTTCCCGGGACAGGGAGGATCAGCCCCAGCATTTT.

This clonotype has more than one count but fewer than ten. The V gene is TRBV7-8, the J gene TRBJ2-5, with D perhaps TRBD2 (5 bases). V was pared by 3 bases and J by 2 bases, with 7 bases between. The CDR3 is made up of 13 amino acids. Per germline, CDR1 SGHVS and CDR2 FQNEAQ. The CDR3, as DNA: TGTGCCAGCAGCTTCTTAGCGCAAGAGACCCAGTACTTC. Translated, it gives CASSFLAQETQYF. Full variable domain (rest looked up from reference TRBV7-8 and TRBJ2-5): GAGVSQSPRYKVAKRGQDVALRCDPISGHVSLFWYQQALGQGPEFLTYFQNEAQLDKSGLPSDRFFAERPEGSVSTLKIQRTQQEDSAVYLCASSFLAQETQYFGPGTRLLVL.

By its share, this clonotype is large. The rearrangement uses TRBV19 and TRBJ1-4; 7 nucleotides match TRBD1. Trimming removed 4 bases from V and 2 bases from J; junction bases left unmatched: 4. The CDR3 is made up of 15 amino acids. Germline assignment: CDR1 LNHDA and CDR2 SQIVND (reference sequence). The CDR3, as DNA: TGTGCCAGTAGTAGCACAGGGGCTACTAATGAAAAACTGTTTTTT. Translated: CASSSTGATNEKLFF.

CDR3 residues: CASSWGQGNTEAFF. The CDR3 nucleotides read TGTGCCAGCAGCTGGGGACAGGGGAACACTGAAGCTTTCTTT. The chain uses TRBV7-9 and TRBJ1-1; 9 nucleotides align to TRBD1. CDR1 and CDR2 from the germline V gene are SEHNR and FQNEAQ (reference sequence). Trimming removed 4 bases from V and 1 base from J; junction bases left unmatched: 1. The CDR3 is made up of 14 amino acids.

This clonotype has a handful of counts. V and J are TRBV7-2 and TRBJ1-6, with D possibly matching TRBD1 (6 bases). The CDR3 extends over 15 amino acids. Germline V gene lookup returns CDR1 SGHTA and CDR2 FQGNSA. The germline V and J ends were trimmed by 5 bases and 7 bases, with 15 bases remaining between them. The CDR3 loop reads CASSGSRGRNSPLHF. CDR3 nucleotide sequence: TGTGCCAGCAGCGGGAGCAGGGGCAGGAATTCACCCCTCCACTTT.

The chain uses TRBV20-1 and TRBJ2-5; 11 bases line up with TRBD2. Germline CDR1 is DFQATT and CDR2 is SNEGSKA (reference sequence). Trimming at V came to 7 bases and at J to 5 bases, leaving 6 bases not matched to a gene. The CDR3 is 13 residues long. The CDR3 loop reads CSGELAGVETQYF. The CDR3, as DNA: TGCAGTGGAGAACTAGCGGGGGTTGAGACCCAGTACTTC.

The chain combines TRBV4-1 with TRBJ1-2; D call uncertain. V was clipped by 4 bases and J by 7 bases, with 16 bases between them. The CDR3 contains 14 residues. Germline CDR1 reads MGHRA; CDR2 reads YSYEKL. The CDR3 region is CASSRPGSSSGYTF. CDR3 bases: TGCGCCAGCAGCCGACCCGGGAGTAGTAGTGGCTACACCTTC.

The genes are TRBV20-1 and TRBJ2-7; D perhaps matches TRBD1 (5 bases). Germline loops: CDR1 DFQATT, CDR2 SNEGSKA (reference sequence). Trimming shortened V by 6 bases and J by 5 bases, and 14 bases separated the two germline ends. The CDR3 extends over 12 amino acids. The CDR3 is CSASLRDHEQYF. Written as DNA, the CDR3 is TGCAGTGCCAGCCTCAGGGATCACGAGCAGTACTTC.

The chain carries TRBV20-1 and TRBJ2-5; 7 bases match TRBD2. Germline CDR1 is DFQATT and CDR2 is SNEGSKA (reference sequence). This CDR3 contains 13 residues. The junction had 2 bases not matched to a gene; V was cut back by 2 bases and J by 2 bases. In DNA form, the CDR3 reads TGCAGTGCTAGAACGGGACTACAAGAGACCCAGTACTTC. Translation gives CSARTGLQETQYF.

This clonotype was seen a few times. The rearrangement joins TRBV6-1 to TRBJ1-1; 8 positions agree with TRBD1. Trimming took 6 bases from V and 3 from J; bases not matched to a gene: 6. The CDR3 is made up of 14 amino acids. Germline CDR1 reads MNHNS; CDR2 reads SASEGT. The CDR3 here is CASSNRGGDTEAFF. The CDR3 coding sequence is TGTGCCAGCAGCAACAGGGGGGGAGACACTGAAGCTTTCTTT.

The genes are TRBV20-1 and TRBJ2-3, with 13 nucleotides matching TRBD2. Germline-derived CDR1 and CDR2 are DFQATT and SNEGSKA (reference sequence). The trim removed 5 bases at V and 4 bases at J, leaving 9 bases unmatched. This CDR3 has 16 amino acids. The CDR3 spells CSAAPTSGGAPDTQYF. DNA for the CDR3: TGCAGTGCTGCCCCTACTAGCGGGGGGGCCCCAGATACGCAGTATTTT.

The chain couples TRBV9 to TRBJ2-3; possibly TRBD1 or TRBD2 for D (5 bases each). V lost 4 bases and J lost 5, with 14 bases in between. CDR3 length: 14 amino acids. In germline, CDR1 is SGDLS, CDR2 YYNGEE. The CDR3 region is CASSYGTAGDTQYF. CDR3 sequence (DNA): TGTGCCAGCAGCTATGGGACCGCGGGAGATACGCAGTATTTT.

In this sample, this clonotype turned up a few times. The J gene is TRBJ1-5, the V gene TRBV19; D is unclear. Germline V gene lookup returns CDR1 LNHDA and CDR2 SQIVND (reference sequence). This CDR3 spans 16 amino acids. Trimming removed 6 bases from V and 5 bases from J, with 20 bases in between. CDR3 nucleotide sequence: TGTGCCAGTAGCGAGTATCTAGCAGGAGGGTATCAGCCCCAGCATTTT. Protein sequence: CASSEYLAGGYQPQHF.

The chain couples TRBV20-1 to TRBJ1-1; TRBD1 might be the D (6 bases). This CDR3 is 11 amino acids long. Looked up from germline, CDR1 is DFQATT and CDR2 is SNEGSKA (reference sequence). The V end was cut by 7 bases, the J end by 5 bases, with 11 bases between. CDR3 loop: CSGGALTEAFF. The CDR3, as DNA: TGCAGTGGGGGGGCGTTGACTGAAGCTTTCTTT.

This clonotype showed up just a few times. J is TRBJ2-2 and V is TRBV6-5, with 9 bases identical to TRBD1. The trim removed 4 bases at V and 7 bases at J, leaving 7 bases unmatched. CDR3 length: 15 residues. Looked up from germline, CDR1 is MNHEY and CDR2 is SVGAGI. In nucleotides, the CDR3 is TGTGCCAGCAGTTGGGGGGACAGGGTTATCGGGGAGCTGTTTTTT. Protein product: CASSWGDRVIGELFF.

J is TRBJ2-3 and V is TRBV19; D is unclear. The germline gives CDR1 LNHDA, CDR2 SQIVND (reference sequence). Trimming stripped 1 base from V and 4 bases from J, with 6 bases between. This CDR3 has 13 residues. The CDR3 DNA reads TGTGCCAGTAGTATAGTGGCGGCAGATACGCAGTATTTT. Protein: CASSIVAADTQYF.

V gene TRBV2 combines with J gene TRBJ2-1; 12 bases match TRBD1. The junction had 15 bases not matched to a gene; V was cut back by 3 bases and J by 3 bases. The germline V gene encodes CDR1 SNHLY and CDR2 FYNNEI. This CDR3 is 20 amino acids long. CDR3 loop: CASSEFIAGQGASDYNEQFF. In DNA form, the CDR3 reads TGTGCCAGCAGTGAGTTCATTGCGGGACAGGGGGCTTCGGACTACAATGAGCAGTTCTTC.

This clonotype ranks as large. The CDR3 bases are TGCAGTACCCCCGCGGCCCTTACAGGGGAGCGGGGAAACACCATATATTTT. Its protein is CSTPAALTGERGNTIYF. The rearrangement uses TRBV20-1 and TRBJ1-3, with 7 bases identical to TRBD1. This CDR3 is built from 17 residues. Trimming took 8 bases from V and 4 from J; bases not matched to a gene: 20. The germline V gene has CDR1 DFQATT and CDR2 SNEGSKA (reference sequence).

This clonotype has more than one count but fewer than ten. The V gene is TRBV20-1, the J gene TRBJ2-2; the match to TRBD2 covers 9 bases. The CDR3 has 15 residues. Looked up from germline, CDR1 is DFQATT and CDR2 is SNEGSKA (reference sequence). After removal of 0 bases from V and 5 bases from J, the junction contained 4 bases not matched to a gene. The CDR3 is CSARDSTSGTGELFF. CDR3 DNA sequence: TGCAGTGCTAGAGATAGCACTAGCGGGACCGGGGAGCTGTTTTTT.

V gene TRBV2 combines with J gene TRBJ2-7; the D is unclear. Between the trimmed V and J ends, which lost 5 bases and 0 bases, there was a span of 14 bases. This CDR3 is 15 amino acids long. Looked up from germline, CDR1 is SNHLY and CDR2 is FYNNEI. The DNA of the CDR3 is TGTGCCAGCAGTACCTATCCCTCGACCTCCTACGAGCAGTACTTC. It translates to CASSTYPSTSYEQYF. The variable domain in full, with the rest retrieved from reference TRBV2 and TRBJ2-7, is EPEVTQTPSHQVTQMGQEVILRCVPISNHLYFYWYRQILGQKVEFLVSFYNNEISEKSEIFDDQFSVERPDGSNFTLKIRSTKLEDSAMYFCASSTYPSTSYEQYFGPGTRLTVT.

The chain carries TRBV27 and TRBJ2-7; 9 nucleotides align to TRBD1. Unmatched junction bases numbered 1, after V lost 0 bases and J lost 1 base. The V gene's germline CDR1 is MNHEY and CDR2 SMNVEV (reference sequence). This CDR3 has 15 residues. The CDR3 is CASSLSGTGSYEQYF. The CDR3 bases are TGTGCCAGCAGTTTATCCGGGACAGGGTCCTACGAGCAGTACTTC.